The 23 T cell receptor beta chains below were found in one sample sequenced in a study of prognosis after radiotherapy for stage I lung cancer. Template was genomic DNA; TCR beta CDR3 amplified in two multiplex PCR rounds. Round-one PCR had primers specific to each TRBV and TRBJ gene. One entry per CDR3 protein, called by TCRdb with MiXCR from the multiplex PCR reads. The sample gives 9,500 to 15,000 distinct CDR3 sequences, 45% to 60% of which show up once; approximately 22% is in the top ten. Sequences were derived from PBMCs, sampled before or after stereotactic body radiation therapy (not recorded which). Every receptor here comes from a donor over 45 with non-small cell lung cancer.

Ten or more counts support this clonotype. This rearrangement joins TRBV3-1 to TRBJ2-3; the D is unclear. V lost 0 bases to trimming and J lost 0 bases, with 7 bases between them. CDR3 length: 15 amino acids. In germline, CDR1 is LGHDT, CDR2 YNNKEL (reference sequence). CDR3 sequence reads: CASSQDIGSTDTQYF. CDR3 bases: TGTGCCAGCAGCCAAGATATCGGGAGCACAGATACGCAGTATTTT.

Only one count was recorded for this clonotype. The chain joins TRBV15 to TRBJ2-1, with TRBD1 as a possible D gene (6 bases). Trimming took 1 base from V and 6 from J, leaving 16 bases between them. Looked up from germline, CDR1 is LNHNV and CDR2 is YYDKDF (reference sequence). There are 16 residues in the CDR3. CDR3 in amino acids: CATSRGVQGRVNEQFF. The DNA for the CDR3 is TGTGCCACCAGCAGAGGGGTACAGGGACGTGTCAATGAGCAGTTCTTC.

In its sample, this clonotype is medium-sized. The CDR3 coding sequence is TGTGCCAGCAGTGACGGCAGGAACTATGGCTACACCTTC. As protein: CASSDGRNYGYTF. This sequence joins TRBV6-1 and TRBJ1-2; no clear D. Germline V gene data show CDR1 as MNHNS and CDR2 as SASEGT. Trimming shortened V by 3 bases and J by 2 bases, and 7 bases separated the two germline ends. This CDR3 has 13 amino acids.

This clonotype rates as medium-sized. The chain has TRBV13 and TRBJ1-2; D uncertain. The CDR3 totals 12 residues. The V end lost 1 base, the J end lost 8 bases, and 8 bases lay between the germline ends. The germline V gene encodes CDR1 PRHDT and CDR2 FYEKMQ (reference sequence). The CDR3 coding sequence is TGTGCCAGCAGCTTAGTTGGTACGGGCTACACCTTC. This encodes CASSLVGTGYTF.

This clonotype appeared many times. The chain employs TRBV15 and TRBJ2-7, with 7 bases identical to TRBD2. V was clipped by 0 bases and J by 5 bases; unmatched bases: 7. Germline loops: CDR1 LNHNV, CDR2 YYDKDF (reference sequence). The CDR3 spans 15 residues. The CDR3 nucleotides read TGTGCCACCAGCAGAGATCGACTAGCTATGCACGAGCAGTACTTC. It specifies CATSRDRLAMHEQYF.

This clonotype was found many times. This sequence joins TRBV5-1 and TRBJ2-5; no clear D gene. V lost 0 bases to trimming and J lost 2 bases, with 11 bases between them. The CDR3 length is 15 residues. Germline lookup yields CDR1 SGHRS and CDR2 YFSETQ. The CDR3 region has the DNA TGCGCCAGCAGCTTGGGTTCCTCAGTACAAGAGACCCAGTACTTC. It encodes CASSLGSSVQETQYF.

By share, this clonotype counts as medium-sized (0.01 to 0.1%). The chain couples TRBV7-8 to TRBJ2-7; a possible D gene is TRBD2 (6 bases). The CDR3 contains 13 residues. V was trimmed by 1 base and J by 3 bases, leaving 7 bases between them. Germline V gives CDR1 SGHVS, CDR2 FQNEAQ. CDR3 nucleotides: TGTGCCAGCAGCTTAGGCGGGGACTACGAGCAGTACTTC. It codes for CASSLGGDYEQYF. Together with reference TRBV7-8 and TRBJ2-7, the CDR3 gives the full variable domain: GAGVSQSPRYKVAKRGQDVALRCDPISGHVSLFWYQQALGQGPEFLTYFQNEAQLDKSGLPSDRFFAERPEGSVSTLKIQRTQQEDSAVYLCASSLGGDYEQYFGPGTRLTVT.

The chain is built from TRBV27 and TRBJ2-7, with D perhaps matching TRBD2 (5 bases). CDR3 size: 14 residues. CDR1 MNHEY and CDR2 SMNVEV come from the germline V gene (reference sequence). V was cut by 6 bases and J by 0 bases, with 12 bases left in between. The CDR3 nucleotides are TGTGCCAGCAGAATCCGCCGGGACTCCTACGAGCAGTACTTC. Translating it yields CASRIRRDSYEQYF.

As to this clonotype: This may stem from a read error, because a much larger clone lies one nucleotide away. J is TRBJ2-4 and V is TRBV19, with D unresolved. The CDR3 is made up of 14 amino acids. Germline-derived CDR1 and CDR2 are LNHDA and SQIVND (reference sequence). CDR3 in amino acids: CASSMTSRTYIRYF. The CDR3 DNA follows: TGTGCCAGTAGTATGACTTCCCGGACGTACATTCGGTACTTC.

Here the CDR3 reads CATSETSGTTLTDTQYF. The CDR3 DNA reads TGTGCCACCAGTGAAACTTCCGGGACAACCTTAACAGATACGCAGTATTTT. This rearrangement joins TRBV24-1 to TRBJ2-3; D is perhaps TRBD1 (6 bases). Trimming removed 4 bases from V and 3 bases from J, with 19 bases in between. CDR1 and CDR2 (germline): KGHDR, SFDVKD. The CDR3 consists of 17 residues.

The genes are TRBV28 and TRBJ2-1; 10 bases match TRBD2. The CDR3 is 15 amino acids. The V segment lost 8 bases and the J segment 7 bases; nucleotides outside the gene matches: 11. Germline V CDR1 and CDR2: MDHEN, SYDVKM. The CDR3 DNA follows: TGTGCCAGCGTGACAGCAGCGGGAGGGGGGAATGAGCAGTTCTTC. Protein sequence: CASVTAAGGGNEQFF.

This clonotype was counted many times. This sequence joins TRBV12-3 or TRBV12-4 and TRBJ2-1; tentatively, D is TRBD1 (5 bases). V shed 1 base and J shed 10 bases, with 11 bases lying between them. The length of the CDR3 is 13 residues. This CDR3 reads CASSLGGLVEQFF. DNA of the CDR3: TGTGCCAGCAGTTTAGGGGGCCTGGTGGAGCAGTTCTTC.

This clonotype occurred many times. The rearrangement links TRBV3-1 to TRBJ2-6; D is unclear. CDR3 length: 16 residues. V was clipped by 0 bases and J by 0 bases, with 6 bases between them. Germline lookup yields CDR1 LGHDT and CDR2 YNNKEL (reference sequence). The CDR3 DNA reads TGTGCCAGCAGCCAAGACGGAACCTCTGGGGCCAACGTCCTGACTTTC. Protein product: CASSQDGTSGANVLTF.

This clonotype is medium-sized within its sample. The CDR3, as DNA: TGTGCCAGCAGTTCCCCGGGACAGGGAAAGGCTGGGGCCAACGTCCTGACTTTC. Amino acid sequence: CASSSPGQGKAGANVLTF. This chain uses TRBV28 with TRBJ2-6; the match to TRBD1 covers 9 bases. The germline V gene encodes CDR1 MDHEN and CDR2 SYDVKM. The CDR3 consists of 18 residues. The V segment lost 4 bases and the J segment 2 bases; nucleotides outside the gene matches: 9.

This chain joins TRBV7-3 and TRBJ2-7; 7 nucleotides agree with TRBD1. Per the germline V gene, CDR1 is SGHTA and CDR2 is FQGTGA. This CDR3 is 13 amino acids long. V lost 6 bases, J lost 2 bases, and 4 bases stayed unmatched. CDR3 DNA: TGTGCCAGCAGTTTCACAGGGGCCTACGAGCAGTACTTC. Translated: CASSFTGAYEQYF.

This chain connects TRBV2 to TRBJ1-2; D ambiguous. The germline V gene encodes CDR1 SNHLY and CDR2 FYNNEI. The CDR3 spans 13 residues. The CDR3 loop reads CSISDGRSYGYTF. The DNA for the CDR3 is TGTTCCATCAGTGACGGCAGGAGCTATGGCTACACCTTC.

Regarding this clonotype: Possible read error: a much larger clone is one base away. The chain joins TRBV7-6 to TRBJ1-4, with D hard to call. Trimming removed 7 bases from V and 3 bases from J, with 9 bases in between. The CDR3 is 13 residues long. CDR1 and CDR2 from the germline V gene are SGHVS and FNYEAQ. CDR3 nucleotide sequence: TGTGCCAGCATCTATCAGCCTAATGAAAAACTGTTTTTT. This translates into CASIYQPNEKLFF.

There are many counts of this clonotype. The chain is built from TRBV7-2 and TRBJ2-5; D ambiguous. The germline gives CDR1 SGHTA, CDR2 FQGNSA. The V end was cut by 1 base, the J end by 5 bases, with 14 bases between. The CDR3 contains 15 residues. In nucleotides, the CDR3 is TGTGCCAGCAGCTTAGTTGTGGTGTTCGATGAGACCCAGTACTTC. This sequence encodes CASSLVVVFDETQYF.

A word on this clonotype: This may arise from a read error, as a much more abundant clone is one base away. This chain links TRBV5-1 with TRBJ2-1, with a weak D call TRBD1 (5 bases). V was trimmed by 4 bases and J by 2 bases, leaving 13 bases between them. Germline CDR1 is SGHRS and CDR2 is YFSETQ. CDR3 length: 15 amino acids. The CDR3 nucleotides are TGCGCCAGCAGCGGGGCGTCAATCCCCTACAATGAGCAGTTCTTC. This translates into CASSGASIPYNEQFF.

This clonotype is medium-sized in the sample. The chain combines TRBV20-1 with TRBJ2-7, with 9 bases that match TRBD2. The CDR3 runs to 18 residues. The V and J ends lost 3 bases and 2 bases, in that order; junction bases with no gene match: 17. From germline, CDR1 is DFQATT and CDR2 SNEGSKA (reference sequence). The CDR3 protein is CSASDQDYRLAVTYEQYF. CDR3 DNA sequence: TGCAGTGCTAGCGATCAGGACTACAGACTAGCGGTAACCTACGAGCAGTACTTC.

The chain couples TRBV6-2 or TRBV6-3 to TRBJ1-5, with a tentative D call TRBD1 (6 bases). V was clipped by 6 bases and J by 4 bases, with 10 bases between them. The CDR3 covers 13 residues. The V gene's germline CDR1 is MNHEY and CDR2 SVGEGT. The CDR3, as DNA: TGTGCCAGCAGGGACAGTCGGAATCAGCCCCAGCATTTT. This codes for CASRDSRNQPQHF.

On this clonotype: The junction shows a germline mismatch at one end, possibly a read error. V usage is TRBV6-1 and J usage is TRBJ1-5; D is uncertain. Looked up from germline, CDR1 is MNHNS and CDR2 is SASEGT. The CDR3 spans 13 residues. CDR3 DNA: TGTTCCAGCACTTGGTCTAGCAATCAGCCCCAGCATTTT. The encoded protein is CSSTWSSNQPQHF.

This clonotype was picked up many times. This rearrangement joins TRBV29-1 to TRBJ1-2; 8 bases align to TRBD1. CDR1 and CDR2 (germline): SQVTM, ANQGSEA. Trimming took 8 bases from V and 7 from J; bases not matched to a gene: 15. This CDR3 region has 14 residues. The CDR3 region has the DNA TGCAGCACGGGCCAGGGGGCGAATCGGCGTGGCTACACCTTC. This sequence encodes CSTGQGANRRGYTF.